Listed here is a single T cell receptor beta chain. This clonotype was seen a few times. Its antigen is unknown. No base quality information exists; no much larger clone differs at one position. Sequencing was carried out with an Illumina NovaSeq 6000. TCRalpha and TCRbeta cDNA libraries were built by 5'RACE with constant-segment primers, adding sample barcodes and unique molecular identifiers. RNA was extracted from every sample with Trizol reagent. Library amplification was performed in two PCR steps, and a second sample barcode and Illumina TruSeq adapters were introduced in the second step. Sequencing of libraries was performed on an Illumina NovaSeq with 2 x 150 bp paired-end reads. Per the original workflow: Reads were demultiplexed and collapsed into UMI-guided consensus sequences with migec v1.2.7. With mixcr v2.1.11, UMI consensuses were aligned to TRA and TRB V and J templates and assembled into clonotypes. A clonotype was counted as expanded or contracted only when both edgeR and NoisET called the clonotype significant, with the noise models trained on biological replicates. For edgeR calls, the thresholds were a false discovery rate-adjusted p below 0.01 and a log2 fold-change of 1. PCA with hierarchical clustering of max-normalized trajectories of the 1000 most abundant clonotypes was used as exploratory dynamics analysis. Each responding clone was given a CD4 or CD8 phenotype based on the CD4+ and CD8+ repertoires, which had been sequenced separately. TCRdb reworked the public reads: Q25 trimming with fastp, MiXCR clone assembly, productive beta chains retained. Identical CDR3 protein sequences are pooled into one entry, listed with their most common genes and DNA. The V and J calls reflect TCRdb's pipeline rather than the authors' work. Recorded for this sample are about 110,000 distinct CDR3 sequences; 13% to 15% of them occurred a single time. The ten largest clones take up around two fifths of the sample.

Ficoll-Paque density gradient centrifugation was used to isolate PBMCs. The CDR3 spans 16 residues, from the cysteine through the phenylalanine. Kept here is only the CDR3 DNA, which spans 48 bases and is read in frame from base 1. A distance of 15 bases separates the germline ends of V and J, which lose 6 bases and 0 bases respectively. The germline V gene supplies CDR1 SNHLY and CDR2 FYNNEI. The data derive from a study of T-cell memory formation after mild COVID-19 (dated by TCRdb to the early 2020s). Study-level background: Most TCR sequence clusters were specific to one of the two donors. The cohort was made up of two young adult volunteers, one female and one male, who were previously healthy. In two donors, T-cell clones that expanded and contracted after mild COVID-19 were followed by sequencing TCRalpha and TCRbeta repertoires longitudinally. The paper's findings and limits, for the study overall: Clones that contracted from day 15 to 85 showed balanced CD4/CD8 phenotypes, whereas a second wave of clones that expanded from day 15 to 37 leaned towards CD4+. The study covered only a couple of mild cases, and larger cohorts including severe cases with pre-infection samples were considered necessary. Contracting CD4+ clones were found mainly in CM and EM memory subsets, while CD8+ clones were enriched in EMRA. Some responding clones were found in pre-infection memory, which suggests that pre-existing cross-reactive memory T cells took part in the SARS-CoV-2 response. The second-wave clones that peaked on day 37 were not confirmed to be SARS-CoV-2 specific.

This chain joins TRBV2 to TRBJ2-1; no confident D gene assignment can be made. The receptor was derived from a man aged 18-30 years who had mild COVID-19 (a few samples of this study predate the infection). The sample titles of this study are shuffled in the database, so cell type and time point are left out; the donor was told from shared clones. Material: PBMCs or a T cell subset sorted from them (not recorded which). The DNA sequence is as follows: TGTGCCAGCAGCCCTCGGGCAAGCAGCTCCTACAATGAGCAGTTCTTC. Its translation reads: CASSPRASSSYNEQFF.